The T cell receptor beta chain described here comes from a study of blood T cell repertoires in COVID-19. About the study: Samples came from the United States, Italy and Spain, spanning acute and convalescent COVID-19.

Assay used: immunoSEQ multiplex PCR; TCRdb lists only in-frame clones, some missing. This sample has fewer than 450,000 clones, with 70% to 90% found just once. Germline loops: CDR1 SQVTM, CDR2 ANQGSEA. Unmatched junction bases numbered 4, after V lost 1 base and J lost 6 bases. The CDR3 is 14 amino acids. The TCR comes from a woman aged 45-65 years with COVID-19, enrolled during active disease. The sequencing input was peripheral blood. The V gene is TRBV29-1, the J gene TRBJ2-1; 9 bases match TRBD1. The CDR3 sequence is CSVEGTGDPNEQFF. Here the CDR3 DNA reads TGCAGCGTTGAAGGGACAGGGGACCCCAATGAGCAGTTCTTC.